This TCR beta chain was sequenced for a study of control samples from healthy donors and cancer patients. Deletions cut 3 bases from V and 3 bases from J, with 8 bases between. This CDR3 is built from 13 residues. Germline assignment: CDR1 SNHLY and CDR2 FYNNEI. Method: immunoSEQ multiplex PCR; TCRdb's copy keeps in-frame clones and lacks some. Seen here are approximately 50,000 clones, around 95% observed once, and the top ten hold about 2.4%. This chain uses TRBV2 with TRBJ1-1; no clear D. Sequenced sample: blood. This receptor was obtained from a man aged 25 to 40 in good health. The CDR3 DNA reads TGTGCCAGCAGTGAGTACTGGGACACTGAAGCTTTCTTT. Translating gives CASSEYWDTEAFF. Based on the CDR3 plus reference TRBV2 and TRBJ1-1, the full variable domain is EPEVTQTPSHQVTQMGQEVILRCVPISNHLYFYWYRQILGQKVEFLVSFYNNEISEKSEIFDDQFSVERPDGSNFTLKIRSTKLEDSAMYFCASSEYWDTEAFFGQGTRLTVV.